The 3 T cell receptor beta chains below all came from one sample that was sequenced in a study of cytomegalovirus exposure and HLA in healthy donors. PCR was performed using 60 Vbeta and 13 Jbeta primers. TCRdb keeps only in-frame clones here, not all; method: immunoSEQ multiplex PCR. The sample has 80,000 to 100,000 clones, about four fifths seen once. The specimen was PBMCs. These receptors were obtained from a female donor in good health and CMV-seropositive.

The chain links TRBV9 to TRBJ1-1; the match to TRBD1 covers 7 bases. Germline assignment: CDR1 SGDLS and CDR2 YYNGEE. CDR3 size: 17 residues. V lost 0 bases and J lost 0; bases outside the gene matches: 8. The CDR3 coding sequence is TGTGCCAGCAGCGTAGAAGGACACAGGGGAATGAACACTGAAGCTTTCTTT. Translation: CASSVEGHRGMNTEAFF.

This sequence joins TRBV20-1 and TRBJ2-5; D is uncertain. Germline V CDR1 and CDR2: DFQATT, SNEGSKA (reference sequence). Trimming removed 7 bases at V and 7 bases at J, with 10 bases between. This CDR3 is built from 10 residues. Written as DNA, the CDR3 is TGCAGTGTCCAAAATTGGACCCAGTACTTC. This translates into CSVQNWTQYF.

The rearrangement joins TRBV15 to TRBJ2-1; a weak D match, TRBD2 (5 bases). Germline V CDR1 and CDR2: LNHNV, YYDKDF (reference sequence). V was pared by 2 bases and J by 2 bases, with 10 bases between. CDR3 length equals 15 residues. The CDR3 region is CATSRSREAYNEQFF. The CDR3 coding sequence is TGTGCCACCAGCAGATCGAGGGAAGCCTACAATGAGCAGTTCTTC.